What follows are 15 T cell receptor beta chains derived from one specimen sequenced in a study of shared clonotypes between healthy human individuals. The protocol was immunoSEQ multiplex PCR, while the TCRdb copy is restricted to in-frame clones and leaves out a portion. The sample has about a million clones, 70% to 85% seen once. The sequenced material came from memory CD4+ T cells sorted from blood. As to subset: CD45RA-negative fraction. These receptors came from a man aged 18-30 years in good health.

The rearrangement links TRBV2 to TRBJ2-2; 13 bases are a match to TRBD2. Unmatched junction bases numbered 4, after V lost 6 bases and J lost 6 bases. Germline values: CDR1 SNHLY, CDR2 FYNNEI. This CDR3 spans 15 amino acids. In DNA form, the CDR3 reads TGTGCCAGCAGGGAACTAGCGGGAGGGGCCGGGGAGCTGTTTTTT. Translated: CASRELAGGAGELFF.

V gene TRBV11-2 combines with J gene TRBJ2-5, with TRBD2 identical over 14 bases. CDR1 is SGHAT, CDR2 FQNNGV, per germline. The CDR3 sequence is 14 residues long. Unmatched junction bases numbered 2, after V lost 4 bases and J lost 7 bases. The CDR3 nucleotides read TGTGCCAGCAGCTCGACTAGCGGGGGGGGGACCCAGTACTTC. The encoded protein is CASSSTSGGGTQYF.

This sequence joins TRBV10-1 and TRBJ1-2; perhaps TRBD1 as D (5 bases). In germline, CDR1 is WNHNN, CDR2 SYGVQD (reference sequence). V was cut by 3 bases and J by 5 bases, with 13 bases left in between. The CDR3 is 14 residues long. The CDR3 sequence is CASSEAGTDYGYTF. The CDR3 DNA sequence: TGCGCCAGCAGTGAAGCAGGGACGGATTATGGCTACACCTTC.

The rearrangement links TRBV19 to TRBJ1-5, with D possibly TRBD1 on 6 matching bases. This CDR3 comprises 19 residues. The germline V gene encodes CDR1 LNHDA and CDR2 SQIVND (reference sequence). Trimming shortened V by 0 bases and J by 1 base, and 19 bases separated the two germline ends. CDR3 region: CASSIDSGTPAASNQPQHF. Here the CDR3 DNA reads TGTGCCAGTAGTATAGATTCCGGGACACCCGCCGCGAGCAATCAGCCCCAGCATTTT.

V usage is TRBV10-3 and J usage is TRBJ2-3; D might be TRBD2 (6 bases). This CDR3 contains 14 residues. V was pared by 8 bases and J by 2 bases, with 14 bases between. Germline assignment: CDR1 ENHRY and CDR2 SYGVKD. The chain's CDR3 is CAIGASETTDTQYF. DNA for the CDR3: TGTGCCATCGGGGCTAGCGAAACCACAGATACGCAGTATTTT.

This sequence joins TRBV28 and TRBJ1-2; D gene unclear. Per germline, CDR1 MDHEN and CDR2 SYDVKM. The CDR3 is 13 residues long. The ends were cut back, 3 bases at V and 5 bases at J, with 10 bases in the middle. CDR3 sequence reads: CASSFIGAYGYTF. The CDR3 region has the DNA TGTGCCAGCAGTTTCATAGGTGCTTATGGCTACACCTTC.

The chain's CDR3 is CASSQRQGSSYEQYF. CDR3 DNA sequence: TGCGCCAGCAGCCAACGACAGGGTAGCTCCTACGAGCAGTACTTC. The chain couples TRBV4-1 to TRBJ2-7; 7 nucleotides align to TRBD1. Germline assignment: CDR1 MGHRA and CDR2 YSYEKL. CDR3 length: 15 amino acids. Losses at the gene ends were 2 bases for V and 0 bases for J; bases not matched to a gene: 4.

A few counts support this clone. The gene calls are TRBV6-1 and TRBJ2-5; no definite D call. CDR1 and CDR2 from the germline V gene are MNHNS and SASEGT. The V and J ends lost 8 bases and 5 bases respectively, with 9 bases between them. This CDR3 is built from 11 residues. The CDR3 DNA follows: TGTGCCAGCCAACTCTCTGAGACCCAGTACTTC. Its translation is CASQLSETQYF.

J is TRBJ1-1 and V is TRBV6-5; 7 bases fit TRBD1. There are 12 residues in the CDR3. Germline V gene sequence: CDR1 MNHEY, CDR2 SVGAGI. After removal of 4 bases from V and 8 bases from J, the junction contained 4 bases not matched to a gene. DNA of the CDR3: TGTGCCAGCAGTTCCGTGGACAGGGAAGCTTTCTTT. Its translation is CASSSVDREAFF.

The CDR3 is CASSTGQGRQYF. For the CDR3, the DNA is TGTGCCAGTAGTACGGGACAGGGGAGGCAGTACTTC. V usage is TRBV19 and J usage is TRBJ2-7, with 10 bases identical to TRBD1. Unmatched junction bases numbered 3, after V lost 4 bases and J lost 9 bases. There are 12 residues in the CDR3. CDR1 LNHDA and CDR2 SQIVND come from the germline V gene (reference sequence). The variable domain in full, with the rest retrieved from reference TRBV19 and TRBJ2-7, is DGGITQSPKYLFRKEGQNVTLSCEQNLNHDAMYWYRQDPGQGLRLIYYSQIVNDFQKGDIAEGYSVSREKKESFPLTVTSAQKNPTAFYLCASSTGQGRQYFGPGTRLTVT.

This clone was seen more than once but under ten times. The sample contains more than one DNA sequence encoding this CDR3. The rearrangement links TRBV30 to TRBJ1-3; tentatively, D is TRBD1 (5 bases). Germline loops: CDR1 GTSNPN, CDR2 SVGIG (reference sequence). The CDR3 has 13 residues. V was trimmed by 1 base and J by 2 bases, leaving 6 bases between them. CDR3 DNA sequence: TGTGCCTGGAGTGGAGGGGCTGGAAACACCATATATTTT. Translation: CAWSGGAGNTIYF.

The CDR3 loop is CASSLGTGASYEQYF. In nucleotides, the CDR3 is TGCGCCAGCAGCCTCGGGACAGGGGCCTCCTACGAGCAGTACTTC. The rearrangement uses TRBV5-1 and TRBJ2-7; 10 nucleotides agree with TRBD1. J gave up 0 bases and V 4 bases, and 4 bases lay outside the gene matches. This CDR3 has 15 amino acids. Germline V gene data show CDR1 as SGHRS and CDR2 as YFSETQ. The full variable domain, in which reference TRBV5-1 and TRBJ2-7 provide the parts outside the CDR3, is KAGVTQTPRYLIKTRGQQVTLSCSPISGHRSVSWYQQTPGQGLQFLFEYFSETQRNKGNFPGRFSGRQFSNSRSEMNVSTLELGDSALYLCASSLGTGASYEQYFGPGTRLTVT.

About this clone itself: The same CDR3 can be traced to other DNA sequences in this sample. The V gene is TRBV10-3, the J gene TRBJ2-5; D possibly corresponds to TRBD1 (5 bases). This CDR3 contains 13 residues. CDR1 and CDR2 from the germline V gene are ENHRY and SYGVKD. Between the trimmed V and J ends, which lost 3 bases and 4 bases, there was a span of 9 bases. CDR3 sequence reads: CAISEGQGETQYF. The CDR3 DNA reads TGTGCCATCAGTGAAGGCCAGGGAGAGACCCAGTACTTC.

This chain joins TRBV4-1 and TRBJ2-5, with TRBD2 matching over 8 bases. Germline-derived CDR1 and CDR2 are MGHRA and YSYEKL. V was pared by 1 base and J by 1 base, with 5 bases of the junction left unmatched. The CDR3 totals 16 residues. The CDR3, as DNA: TGCGCCAGCAGCCAAGCGGGAGGGGCCTTCCAAGAGACCCAGTACTTC. It translates to CASSQAGGAFQETQYF.

This clone was recorded a few times. V and J are TRBV30 and TRBJ2-3; the D gene is possibly TRBD2 (6 bases). Trimming shortened V by 0 bases and J by 0 bases, and 10 bases separated the two germline ends. The CDR3 loop spans 15 amino acids. Per germline, CDR1 GTSNPN and CDR2 SVGIG (reference sequence). CDR3 DNA sequence: TGTGCCTGGAGTGTACAAGGGACTAGCACAGATACGCAGTATTTT. Amino acids: CAWSVQGTSTDTQYF.